This T cell receptor beta chain was observed in a study of blood T cell repertoires in COVID-19. Across the study: The United States, Italy and Spain provided the acute and convalescent COVID-19 samples. PBMCs, B-cell-depleted T cells, or T cells were the source of the cDNA or gDNA that made up the material.

Original data processing: Estimated nucleated cell counts came from reference gene primer amplification. Produced via immunoSEQ multiplex PCR; TCRdb's table is partial and in-frame only. The D gene and trimming were derived from the DNA, and the V and J assignments and clone size from that table. The table lists approximately 130,000 clones, 70% to 90% of them singletons. The CDR3 is 15 amino acids. The germline V gene has CDR1 KGHDR and CDR2 SFDVKD. Trimming took 4 bases from V and 7 from J, leaving 16 bases between them. The chain employs TRBV24-1 and TRBJ1-5; the D gene is possibly TRBD1 (5 bases). The sequenced material came from peripheral blood. This sequence originates from a man in his fifties or sixties with acute or convalescent COVID-19. CDR3 coding DNA: TGTGCCACCAGTGAAACCGGGCCCGGGGGACAGCCCCAGCATTTT. Translating it yields CATSETGPGGQPQHF.